Shown below are 9 T cell receptor beta chains from a single sample sequenced in a study of cytomegalovirus exposure and HLA in healthy donors. Vbeta (60) and Jbeta (13) primers were used in the PCR. Sequencing was performed with immunoSEQ multiplex PCR; in TCRdb, only in-frame clones are kept and a portion is missing. Here the sample spans around 140,000 clones, roughly 80% being singletons. The sequencing input was PBMCs. These receptor sequences come from a woman between 50 and 59 years old in good health and CMV-seropositive.

This chain joins TRBV7-9 and TRBJ1-1; 9 bases align to TRBD1. This CDR3 region has 14 residues. The germline V gene encodes CDR1 SEHNR and CDR2 FQNEAQ (reference sequence). After removal of 4 bases from V and 4 bases from J, the junction contained 4 bases not matched to a gene. CDR3 residues: CASSSQGAGTEAFF. The CDR3 nucleotides are TGTGCCAGCAGCTCACAGGGGGCCGGCACTGAAGCTTTCTTT.

The chain joins TRBV7-9 to TRBJ2-5, with TRBD2 matching over 9 bases. Trimming removed 1 base from V and 2 bases from J; junction bases left unmatched: 5. CDR3 length equals 16 residues. Germline CDR1 reads SEHNR; CDR2 reads FQNEAQ (reference sequence). CDR3 sequence (DNA): TGTGCCAGCAGCTTAGTAAGACTAGCGGAACAAGAGACCCAGTACTTC. Its translation: CASSLVRLAEQETQYF.

The gene calls are TRBV5-1 and TRBJ2-3; D is ambiguous. CDR3 length: 13 amino acids. V was cut by 0 bases and J by 4 bases, with 6 bases left in between. Germline CDR1 SGHRS, CDR2 YFSETQ. CDR3 region: CASSLGGADTQYF. For the CDR3, the DNA is TGCGCCAGCAGCTTGGGCGGTGCAGATACGCAGTATTTT.

This clone showed up just once. The same CDR3 also results from other DNA sequences found in this sample. This chain joins TRBV5-1 and TRBJ2-7, with a weak D call TRBD2 (5 bases). The CDR3 loop spans 13 amino acids. Germline CDR1 is SGHRS and CDR2 is YFSETQ. V was clipped by 0 bases and J by 3 bases, with 7 bases between them. CDR3: CASSLAGSYEQYF. The CDR3 DNA reads TGCGCCAGCAGCTTGGCGGGGAGCTACGAGCAGTACTTC.

This chain connects TRBV7-9 to TRBJ1-4; a possible D gene is TRBD1 (6 bases). CDR3 length: 13 amino acids. V shed 5 bases and J shed 10 bases, with 14 bases lying between them. The germline CDR1 and CDR2 sequences are SEHNR and FQNEAQ (reference sequence). CDR3 sequence: CASSDGTLGKLFF. CDR3 coding DNA: TGTGCCAGCAGCGACGGGACATTGGGAAAACTGTTTTTT.

J is TRBJ2-7 and V is TRBV7-9, with D tentatively TRBD2 (6 bases). The length of the CDR3 is 15 residues. Germline CDR1 and CDR2: SEHNR and FQNEAQ (reference sequence). V was trimmed by 1 base and J by 3 bases, leaving 13 bases between them. The CDR3: CASSLGRGGGYEQYF. In DNA, the CDR3 is TGTGCCAGCAGCTTAGGGAGGGGTGGGGGCTACGAGCAGTACTTC.

The V call is TRBV4-1, the J call TRBJ1-2, with no clear D. Germline-derived CDR1 and CDR2 are MGHRA and YSYEKL. The CDR3 runs to 15 residues. The V end lost 6 bases, the J end lost 3 bases, and 17 bases lay between the germline ends. The CDR3 DNA reads TGCGCCAGCAGTTCCCTAGCCCGGGCGGACTATGGCTACACCTTC. This codes for CASSSLARADYGYTF.

This chain joins TRBV6-5 and TRBJ1-2; 8 positions match TRBD1. V lost 6 bases to trimming and J lost 8 bases; unmatched junction nucleotides: 11. CDR3 length equals 14 residues. Germline assignment: CDR1 MNHEY and CDR2 SVGAGI. CDR3 protein: CASSLTTGERGYTF. The CDR3 bases are TGTGCCAGCAGCTTAACGACAGGGGAGAGAGGCTACACCTTC.

The chain recombines TRBV2 with TRBJ2-5, with 7 bases fitting TRBD2. The CDR3 totals 13 residues. Germline V gives CDR1 SNHLY, CDR2 FYNNEI. J gave up 5 bases and V 3 bases, and 3 bases lay outside the gene matches. The CDR3 sequence is CASSEGGLETQYF. Written as DNA, the CDR3 is TGTGCCAGCAGTGAGGGAGGGTTGGAGACCCAGTACTTC.